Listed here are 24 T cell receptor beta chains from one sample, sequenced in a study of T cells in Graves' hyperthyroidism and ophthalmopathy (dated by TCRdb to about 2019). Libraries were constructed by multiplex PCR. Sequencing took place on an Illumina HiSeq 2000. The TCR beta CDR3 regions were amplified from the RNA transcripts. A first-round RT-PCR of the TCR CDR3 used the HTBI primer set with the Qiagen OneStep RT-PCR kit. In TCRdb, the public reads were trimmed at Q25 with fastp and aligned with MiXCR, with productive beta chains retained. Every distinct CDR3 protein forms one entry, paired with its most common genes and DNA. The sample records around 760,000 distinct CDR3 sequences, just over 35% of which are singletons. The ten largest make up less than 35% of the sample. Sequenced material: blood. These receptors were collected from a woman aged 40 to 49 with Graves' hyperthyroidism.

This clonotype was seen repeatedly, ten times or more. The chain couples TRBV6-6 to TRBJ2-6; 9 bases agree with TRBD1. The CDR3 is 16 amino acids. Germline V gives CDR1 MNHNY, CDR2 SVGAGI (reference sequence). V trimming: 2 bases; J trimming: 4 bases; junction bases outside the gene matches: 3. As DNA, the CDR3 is TGTGCCAGCAGTTACCCACAGGGGGCAGGGGCCAACGTCCTGACTTTC. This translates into CASSYPQGAGANVLTF.

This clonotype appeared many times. CDR3 DNA sequence: TGTGCCATCAGCGCCCAGGGAGGTGGTGACACCGGGGAGCTGTTTTTT. This codes for CAISAQGGGDTGELFF. The V and J genes are TRBV10-3 and TRBJ2-2; D might be TRBD2 (6 bases). CDR3 length equals 16 residues. The V gene lost 6 bases and the J gene lost 3 bases, with 17 bases spanning the gap. The germline CDR1 and CDR2 sequences are ENHRY and SYGVKD.

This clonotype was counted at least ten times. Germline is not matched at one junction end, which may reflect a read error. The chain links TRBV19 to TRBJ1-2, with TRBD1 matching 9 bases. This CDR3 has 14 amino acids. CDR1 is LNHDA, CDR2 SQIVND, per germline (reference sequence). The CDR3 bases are TGTGCCAGTAGTGGGGAACAGGGGGCGTCGAGCCCTGCCTTC. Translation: CASSGEQGASSPAF. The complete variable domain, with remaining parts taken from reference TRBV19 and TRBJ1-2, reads DGGITQSPKYLFRKEGQNVTLSCEQNLNHDAMYWYRQDPGQGLRLIYYSQIVNDFQKGDIAEGYSVSREKKESFPLTVTSAQKNPTAFYLCASSGEQGASSPAFGSGTRLTVV.

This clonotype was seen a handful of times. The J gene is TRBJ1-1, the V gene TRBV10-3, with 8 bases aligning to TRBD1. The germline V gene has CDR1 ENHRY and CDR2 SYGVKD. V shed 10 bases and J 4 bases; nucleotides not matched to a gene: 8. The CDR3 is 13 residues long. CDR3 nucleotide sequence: TGTGCCAGCCTTCAGGACAGGGCCACTGAAGCTTTCTTT. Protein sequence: CASLQDRATEAFF.

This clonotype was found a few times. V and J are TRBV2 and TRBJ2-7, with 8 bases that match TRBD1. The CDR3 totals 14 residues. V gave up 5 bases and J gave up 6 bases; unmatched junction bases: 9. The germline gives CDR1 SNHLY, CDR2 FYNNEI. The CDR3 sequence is CASSYTRGPREQYF. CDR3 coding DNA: TGTGCCAGCAGTTATACCAGGGGGCCGCGCGAGCAGTACTTC.

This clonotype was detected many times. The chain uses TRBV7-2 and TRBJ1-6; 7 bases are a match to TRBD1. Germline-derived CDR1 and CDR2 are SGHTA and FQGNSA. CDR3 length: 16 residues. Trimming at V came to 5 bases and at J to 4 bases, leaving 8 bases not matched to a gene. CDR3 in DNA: TGTGCCAGCAGCGAAGGGGTGGGACAGTATAATTCACCCCTCCACTTT. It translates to CASSEGVGQYNSPLHF.

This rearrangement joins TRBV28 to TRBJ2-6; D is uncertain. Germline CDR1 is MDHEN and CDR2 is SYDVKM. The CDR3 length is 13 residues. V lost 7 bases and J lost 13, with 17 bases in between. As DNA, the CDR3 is TGTGCCAGCACTAATGGGAACCCCGGGGTCCTGACTTTC. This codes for CASTNGNPGVLTF.

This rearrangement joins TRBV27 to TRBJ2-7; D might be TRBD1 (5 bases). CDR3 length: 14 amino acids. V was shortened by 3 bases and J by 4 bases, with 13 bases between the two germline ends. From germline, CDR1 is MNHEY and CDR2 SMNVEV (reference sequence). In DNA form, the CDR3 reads TGTGCCAGCAGTTTGTGGCCAGGGAAGTACGAGCAGTACTTC. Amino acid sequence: CASSLWPGKYEQYF.

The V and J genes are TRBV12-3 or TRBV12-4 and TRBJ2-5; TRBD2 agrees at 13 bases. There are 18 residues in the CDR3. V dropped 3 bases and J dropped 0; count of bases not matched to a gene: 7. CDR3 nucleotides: TGTGCCAGCAGTTTTAAGGGACTAGCGGGATACTACCAAGAGACCCAGTACTTC. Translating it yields CASSFKGLAGYYQETQYF.

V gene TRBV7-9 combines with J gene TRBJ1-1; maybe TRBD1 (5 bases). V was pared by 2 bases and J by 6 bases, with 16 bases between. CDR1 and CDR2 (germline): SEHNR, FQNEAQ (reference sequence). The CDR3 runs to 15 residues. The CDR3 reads CASSLPIQGGPEAFF. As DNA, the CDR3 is TGTGCCAGCAGCTTACCGATCCAGGGTGGCCCTGAAGCTTTCTTT.

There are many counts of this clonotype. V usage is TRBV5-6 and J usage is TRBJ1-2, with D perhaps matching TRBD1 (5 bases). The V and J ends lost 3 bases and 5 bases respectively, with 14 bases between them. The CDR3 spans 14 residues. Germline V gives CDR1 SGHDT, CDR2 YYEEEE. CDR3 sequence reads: CASSSGTEGYGYTF. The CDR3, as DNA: TGTGCCAGCAGCTCGGGGACGGAGGGATATGGCTACACCTTC.

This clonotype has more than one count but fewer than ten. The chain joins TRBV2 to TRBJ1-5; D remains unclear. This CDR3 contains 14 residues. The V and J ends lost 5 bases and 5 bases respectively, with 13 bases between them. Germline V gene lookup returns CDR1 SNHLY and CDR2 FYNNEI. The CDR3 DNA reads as TGTGCCAGCAGTCTCGCGCGTCAGTATCAGCCCCAGCATTTT. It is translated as CASSLARQYQPQHF.

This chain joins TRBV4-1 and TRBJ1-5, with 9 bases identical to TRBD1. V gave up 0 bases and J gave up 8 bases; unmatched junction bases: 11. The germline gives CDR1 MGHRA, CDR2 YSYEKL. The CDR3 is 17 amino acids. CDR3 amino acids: CASSQDLFGDRGEPQHF. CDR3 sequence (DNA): TGCGCCAGCAGCCAAGATCTTTTTGGAGACAGGGGGGAGCCCCAGCATTTT.

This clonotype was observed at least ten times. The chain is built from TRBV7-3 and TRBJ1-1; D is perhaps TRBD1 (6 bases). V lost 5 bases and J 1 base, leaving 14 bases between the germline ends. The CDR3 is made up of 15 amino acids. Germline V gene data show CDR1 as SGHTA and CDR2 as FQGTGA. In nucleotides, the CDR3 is TGTGCCAGCAGCCGAATCAGGGGCGAGAACACTGAAGCTTTCTTT. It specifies CASSRIRGENTEAFF.

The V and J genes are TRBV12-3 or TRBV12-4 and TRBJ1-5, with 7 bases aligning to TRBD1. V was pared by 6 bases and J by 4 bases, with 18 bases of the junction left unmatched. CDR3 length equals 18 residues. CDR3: CASSQRQGGAGGNQPQHF. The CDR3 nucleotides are TGTGCCAGCAGCCAAAGACAGGGTGGGGCAGGCGGTAATCAGCCCCAGCATTTT.

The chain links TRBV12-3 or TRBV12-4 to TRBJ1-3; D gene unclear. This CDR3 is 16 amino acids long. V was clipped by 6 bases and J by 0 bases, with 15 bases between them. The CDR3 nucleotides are TGTGCCAGCAGATCAGACCGACGGGTCTCTGGAAACACCATATATTTT. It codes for CASRSDRRVSGNTIYF.

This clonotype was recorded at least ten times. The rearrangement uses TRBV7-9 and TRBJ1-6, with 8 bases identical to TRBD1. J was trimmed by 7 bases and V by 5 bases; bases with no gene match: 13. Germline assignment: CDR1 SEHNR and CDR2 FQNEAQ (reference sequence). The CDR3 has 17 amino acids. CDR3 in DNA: TGTGCCAGCAGCCATCAAAAAGGGGACAGGAAGAATTCACCCCTCCACTTT. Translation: CASSHQKGDRKNSPLHF.

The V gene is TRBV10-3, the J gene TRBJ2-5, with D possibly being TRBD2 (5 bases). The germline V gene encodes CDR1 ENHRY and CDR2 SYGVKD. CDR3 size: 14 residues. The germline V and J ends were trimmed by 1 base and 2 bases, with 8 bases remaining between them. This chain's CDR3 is CAISELRVQETQYF. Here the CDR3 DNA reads TGTGCCATCAGTGAGTTGAGGGTACAAGAGACCCAGTACTTC.

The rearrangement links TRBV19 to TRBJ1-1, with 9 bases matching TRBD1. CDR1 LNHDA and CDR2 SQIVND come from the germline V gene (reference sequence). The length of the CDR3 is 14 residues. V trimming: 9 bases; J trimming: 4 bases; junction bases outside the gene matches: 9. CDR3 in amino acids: CASRGTGPSTEAFF. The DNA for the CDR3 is TGTGCCAGCAGAGGGACAGGGCCCTCCACTGAAGCTTTCTTT.

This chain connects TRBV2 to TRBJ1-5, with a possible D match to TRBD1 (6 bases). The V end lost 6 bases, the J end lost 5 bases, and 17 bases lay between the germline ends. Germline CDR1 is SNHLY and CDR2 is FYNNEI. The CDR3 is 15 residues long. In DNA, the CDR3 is TGTGCCAGCAGAGAGGGGGTATGGACGGATCAGCCCCAGCATTTT. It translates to CASREGVWTDQPQHF.

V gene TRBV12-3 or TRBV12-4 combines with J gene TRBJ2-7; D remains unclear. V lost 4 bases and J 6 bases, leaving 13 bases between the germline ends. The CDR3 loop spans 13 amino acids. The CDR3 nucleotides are TGTGCCAGCAGTTACCGGGTCGTTTGCGAGCAGTACTTC. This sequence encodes CASSYRVVCEQYF.

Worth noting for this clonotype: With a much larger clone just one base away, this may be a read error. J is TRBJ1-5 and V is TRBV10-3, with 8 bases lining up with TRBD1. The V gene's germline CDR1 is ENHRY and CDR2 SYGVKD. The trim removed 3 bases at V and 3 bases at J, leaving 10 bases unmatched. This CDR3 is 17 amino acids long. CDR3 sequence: CAISDGARGRNNQPQHF. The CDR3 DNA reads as TGTGCCATCAGTGATGGTGCCAGGGGGCGTAACAATCAGCCCCAGCATTTT.

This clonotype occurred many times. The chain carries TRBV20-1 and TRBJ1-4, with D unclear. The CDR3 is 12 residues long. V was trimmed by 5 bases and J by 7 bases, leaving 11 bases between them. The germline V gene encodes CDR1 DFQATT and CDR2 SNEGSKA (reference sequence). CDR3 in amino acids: CSAGGVGEKLFF. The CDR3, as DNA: TGCAGTGCTGGTGGTGTGGGTGAAAAACTGTTTTTT.

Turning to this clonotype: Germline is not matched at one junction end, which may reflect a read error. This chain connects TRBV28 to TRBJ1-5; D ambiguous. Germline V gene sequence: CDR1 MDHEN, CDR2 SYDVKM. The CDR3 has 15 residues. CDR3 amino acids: CASRKPLYSNQTQHF. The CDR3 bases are TGTGCCAGCCGGAAACCGCTATATAGCAATCAGACCCAGCATTTT.